The clone carrying this T cell receptor beta chain was recorded once. The limits of the CDR3 on the DNA are not certain, so only TCRdb's listed CDR3 is given. The TCR beta cDNA libraries contained unique molecular identifiers. Yield was 450,000 to 650,000 cDNA molecules from roughly 0.93 to 9.6 million T cells. TCRdb itself ran the PCR reads through MiXCR, one entry per CDR3 protein. The table lists about 680,000 distinct CDR3 sequences, roughly three fifths of them singletons. This entry comes from a study of post-analysis software for immune sequencing data. The receptor's source is a girl under 10 years old with multiple sclerosis. Sequencing was done on a sample of blood.

The CDR3 is CASSFGAGTDTEYF. The chain joins TRBV12-3 or TRBV12-4 to TRBJ2-3; the table's D call TRBD1 went unverified against the DNA. Counting both end residues, the CDR3 totals 14 amino acids.